This TCR beta chain was sequenced in a study of shared clonotypes between healthy human individuals. Looking at the study overall: Those who served as donors were two women and a few men between the ages of 18 and 49. Each donor's CD8 memory used one plate, CD8 naive two, each CD4 subset three.

Genomic DNA belonging to each subset was distributed in equal measure over several immunoSEQ plates. The method was immunoSEQ multiplex PCR; TCRdb's version includes in-frame clones alone and lacks a portion of them. The data hold some 2.4 million clones, with more than 85% observed a single time. The ends were cut back, 2 bases at V and 5 bases at J, with 16 bases in the middle. The length of the CDR3 is 15 residues. Germline CDR1 is SGDLS and CDR2 is YYNGEE. Donors comprised healthy HIV-negative adults lacking recent acute infections or vaccinations. This TCR was sampled from a man aged 18-30 years in good health. Some clones in this sample may be carry-over from other donors' samples. The rearrangement links TRBV9 to TRBJ1-1; D may be TRBD1 (5 bases). Sequenced: naive CD4+ T cells from PBMCs. Subset in this sample: CD45RA+ positively selected. The CDR3 protein is CASSVSLGVGTEAFF. CDR3 coding DNA: TGTGCCAGCAGCGTGTCCCTAGGGGTGGGGACTGAAGCTTTCTTT.